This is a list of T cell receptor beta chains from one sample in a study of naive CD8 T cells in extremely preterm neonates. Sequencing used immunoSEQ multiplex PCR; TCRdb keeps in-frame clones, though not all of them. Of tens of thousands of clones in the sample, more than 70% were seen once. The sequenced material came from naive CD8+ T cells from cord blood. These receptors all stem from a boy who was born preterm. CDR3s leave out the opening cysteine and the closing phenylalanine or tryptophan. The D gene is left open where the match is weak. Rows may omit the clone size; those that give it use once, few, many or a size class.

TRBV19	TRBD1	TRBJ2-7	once	ASSIAGGSYEQY
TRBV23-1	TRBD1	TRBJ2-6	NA	ASSQRGPGANVLT
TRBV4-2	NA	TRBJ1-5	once	ASSQDKYSNQPQH
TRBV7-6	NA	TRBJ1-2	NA	ASSLGHYGYT
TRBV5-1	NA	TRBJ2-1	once	ASIRGNEQF
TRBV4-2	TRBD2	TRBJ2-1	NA	ASSQAPSGGYNEQF
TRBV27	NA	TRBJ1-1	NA	ASSFGAEAF
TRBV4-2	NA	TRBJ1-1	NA	ASSQGQMNTEAF
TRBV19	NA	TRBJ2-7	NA	ASSNDHYEQY
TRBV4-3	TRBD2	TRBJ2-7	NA	ASSQVNGGAYEQY
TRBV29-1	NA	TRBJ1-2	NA	SVAVVGHYGYT
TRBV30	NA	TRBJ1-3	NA	AWSATTGNTIY
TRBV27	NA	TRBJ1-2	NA	ASSPPQGGYT
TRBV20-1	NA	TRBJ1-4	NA	SAQGEKLF
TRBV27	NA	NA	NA	ASSLGGGYEQY
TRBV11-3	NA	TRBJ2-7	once	ASSLEPLALGYEQY
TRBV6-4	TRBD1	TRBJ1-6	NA	ASSDSTGGLSPLH
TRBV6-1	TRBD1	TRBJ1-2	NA	ASLEGRGQGYT
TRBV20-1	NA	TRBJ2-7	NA	SARAGYEQY
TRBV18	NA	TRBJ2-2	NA	ASSPQTGLYGTGELF
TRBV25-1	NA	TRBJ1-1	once	ASSENTEAF
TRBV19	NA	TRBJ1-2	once	ASSMGANYGYT
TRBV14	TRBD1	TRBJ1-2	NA	ASGTGYGYT
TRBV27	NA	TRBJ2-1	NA	ASSLGGNEQF
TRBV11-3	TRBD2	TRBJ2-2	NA	ASSLTSGGLHTGELF
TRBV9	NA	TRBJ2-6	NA	ASTSGANVLT
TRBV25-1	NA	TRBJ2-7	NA	ASSEQGYEQY
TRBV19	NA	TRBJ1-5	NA	ASSIQGWDSNQPQH
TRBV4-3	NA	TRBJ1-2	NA	ASRQTDFGYT
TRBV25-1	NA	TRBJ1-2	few	ASSEGGGYT
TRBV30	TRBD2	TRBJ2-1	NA	AWSVAGGYNEQF
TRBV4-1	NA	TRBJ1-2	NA	ASSPQGYGYT
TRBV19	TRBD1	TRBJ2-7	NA	ASGTGGSYEQY
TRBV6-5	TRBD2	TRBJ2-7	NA	ASSYGTSGYEQY
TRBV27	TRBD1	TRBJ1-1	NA	ASSPGTGNTEAF
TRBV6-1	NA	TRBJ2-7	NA	ASSEDRWADEQY
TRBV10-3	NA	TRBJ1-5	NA	AISPGQGNQPQH
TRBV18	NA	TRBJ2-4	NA	ASSPSLAKNIQY
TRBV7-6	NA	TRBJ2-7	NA	ASSLEDSSYEQY
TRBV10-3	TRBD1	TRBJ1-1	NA	AIRTGGTEAF
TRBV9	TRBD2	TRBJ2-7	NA	ASSLSGGLPYEQY
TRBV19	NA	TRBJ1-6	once	ASKEETSSYNSPLH
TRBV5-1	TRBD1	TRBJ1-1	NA	ASSAGQGMNTEAF
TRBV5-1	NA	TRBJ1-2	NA	ASSLGNYGYT
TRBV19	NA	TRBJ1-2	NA	ASSINNYGYT